This entry lists 10 T cell receptor beta chains sequenced from one sample in a study of T cell changes during pregnancy in multiple sclerosis. Libraries were prepared by immunoSEQ multiplex PCR; TCRdb keeps only in-frame clonotypes and omits some of them. The sample yields around 80,000 clones, approximately 90% seen once. The sample was peripheral blood, taken before pregnancy. All receptors derive from a female donor with multiple sclerosis, enrolled in a pregnancy study.

The chain links TRBV5-6 to TRBJ1-2, with D unresolved. The CDR3 covers 12 residues. Germline V lookup: CDR1 SGHDT, CDR2 YYEEEE. The V end was cut by 7 bases, the J end by 0 bases, with 7 bases between. CDR3 protein: CASGQANYGYTF. The CDR3 DNA reads TGTGCCAGCGGGCAGGCTAACTATGGCTACACCTTC.

The chain employs TRBV5-4 and TRBJ1-2, with 8 positions matching TRBD1. CDR3 length: 15 residues. Germline V CDR1 and CDR2: SGHNT, YYREEE (reference sequence). V trimming: 1 base; J trimming: 4 bases; junction bases outside the gene matches: 6. The CDR3 sequence: CASSLTGGSTYGYTF. CDR3 in DNA: TGTGCCAGCAGCTTGACAGGGGGATCCACCTATGGCTACACCTTC.

This clone was counted a single time. This chain uses TRBV13 with TRBJ1-2; 9 bases map to TRBD1. The CDR3 is made up of 16 amino acids. V shed 5 bases, J shed 3 bases, and the junction held 10 bases outside the gene matches. Germline CDR1 is PRHDT and CDR2 is FYEKMQ (reference sequence). CDR3 loop: CASSPDRDRDHYGYTF. The CDR3 coding sequence is TGTGCCAGCAGCCCAGATCGGGACAGGGATCACTATGGCTACACCTTC.

The V and J genes are TRBV9 and TRBJ2-7; weak D call: TRBD1 (6 bases). Trimming left V 3 bases short and J 2 bases short, with 15 bases between. The germline V gene has CDR1 SGDLS and CDR2 YYNGEE. The CDR3 totals 15 residues. CDR3 sequence reads: CASSAFVGGTYEQYF. The CDR3 DNA follows: TGTGCCAGCAGCGCCTTCGTAGGGGGAACCTACGAGCAGTACTTC.

This chain uses TRBV5-4 with TRBJ2-7; D ambiguous. The CDR3 consists of 15 residues. The germline V and J ends were trimmed by 0 bases and 5 bases, with 15 bases remaining between them. Germline assignment: CDR1 SGHNT and CDR2 YYREEE (reference sequence). This chain's CDR3 is CASSLGGRTSHEQYF. DNA for the CDR3: TGTGCCAGCAGCTTGGGCGGCAGAACTTCCCACGAGCAGTACTTC.

The chain uses TRBV6-6 and TRBJ2-3; TRBD1 matches 8 bases. Germline V CDR1 and CDR2: MNHNY, SVGAGI (reference sequence). V lost 2 bases, J lost 4 bases, and 5 bases stayed unmatched. The CDR3 is 15 residues long. CDR3 sequence (DNA): TGTGCCAGCAGTTACGGACAGGGACAGTCAGATACGCAGTATTTT. Translating it yields CASSYGQGQSDTQYF.

This clone was picked up one time. The CDR3 DNA reads as TGTGCCAGCAGGAGGGGGTTCACAGATACGCAGTATTTT. Amino acid sequence: CASRRGFTDTQYF. This rearrangement joins TRBV27 to TRBJ2-3, with D possibly being TRBD1 (6 bases). This CDR3 has 13 residues. The ends were cut back, 6 bases at V and 2 bases at J, with 9 bases in the middle. Germline V CDR1 and CDR2: MNHEY, SMNVEV (reference sequence).

This chain links TRBV5-6 with TRBJ2-5; D perhaps matches TRBD1 (6 bases). V was trimmed by 5 bases and J by 1 base, leaving 15 bases between them. CDR3 size: 15 residues. Germline CDR1 SGHDT, CDR2 YYEEEE. CDR3 nucleotide sequence: TGTGCCAGCAGGGGGCGGAGACAGGCCCAAGAGACCCAGTACTTC. Protein product: CASRGRRQAQETQYF.

The V gene is TRBV29-1, the J gene TRBJ1-1, with TRBD1 matching 8 bases. V shed 6 bases and J 1 base; nucleotides not matched to a gene: 4. This CDR3 comprises 13 residues. Per germline, CDR1 SQVTM and CDR2 ANQGSEA. The CDR3 DNA reads as TGCAGCGTCCAGGGGGCCCCGAACACTGAAGCTTTCTTT. Amino acid sequence: CSVQGAPNTEAFF.

V gene TRBV5-6 combines with J gene TRBJ2-7; 11 bases match TRBD1. The trim removed 4 bases at V and 3 bases at J, leaving 0 bases unmatched. Germline CDR1 and CDR2: SGHDT and YYEEEE. The CDR3 spans 13 residues. Here the CDR3 DNA reads TGTGCCAGCAGCGGGACAGGGGGCTACGAGCAGTACTTC. Protein sequence: CASSGTGGYEQYF.